This TCR beta chain was captured in a study of cytomegalovirus exposure and HLA in healthy donors. It was with 60 Vbeta and 13 Jbeta primers that the PCR ran. The data were produced by immunoSEQ multiplex PCR, yet TCRdb's version contains in-frame clones alone and is incomplete. The table includes some 100,000 clones, roughly 79% detected once. This clone was observed a handful of times. Trimming took 5 bases from V and 12 from J; bases not matched to a gene: 7. Germline V gene lookup returns CDR1 SGHTA and CDR2 FQGTGA. The CDR3 sequence is 12 residues long. The source material was PBMCs. This clonotype was sampled from a female donor in good health and CMV-seropositive. The chain employs TRBV7-3 and TRBJ2-1, with 7 bases matching TRBD1. The CDR3 nucleotides are TGTGCCAGCAGCCTAGGGGACAGCGGGCAGTTCTTC. Encoded protein: CASSLGDSGQFF. Looking up the rest from reference TRBV7-3 and TRBJ2-1 gives the full variable domain: GAGVSQTPSNKVTEKGKYVELRCDPISGHTALYWYRQSLGQGPEFLIYFQGTGAADDSGLPNDRFFAVRPEGSVSTLKIQRTERGDSAVYLCASSLGDSGQFFGPGTRLTVL.